These T cell receptor beta chains were read from a single sample in a study of OX40 agonist ivuxolimab in advanced cancers. Only in-frame clones appear in the TCRdb table, and some are missing; sequencing was by immunoSEQ multiplex PCR. This table holds tens of thousands of clones, about 90% found once. This specimen was CD4+ or CD8+ T cells sorted from blood, taken in a trial of the OX40 agonist ivuxolimab. The receptors originated from an adult with an advanced solid tumor such as melanoma, head and neck, liver or kidney cancer. Both conserved end residues are part of each CDR3. A D gene is named only where the DNA matches it firmly. Rows give clone size only sometimes, using once, few, many, or a class for an expanded clone.

j_call	d_call	clone_size	v_call	cdr3_nt	cdr3_aa
TRBJ1-4	TRBD1	.	TRBV5-1	TGCGCCAGCAGCTCCGGACAGGGGGGTGAAAAACTGTTTTTT	CASSSGQGGEKLFF
TRBJ2-2	.	.	TRBV4-3	TGCGCCAGCAGCCCCCTCGCGCGAGAGATCACCGGGGAGCTGTTTTTT	CASSPLAREITGELFF
TRBJ1-2	TRBD1	.	TRBV30	TGTGCCTCGACAGGGGCTAACTATGGCTACACCTTC	CASTGANYGYTF
TRBJ2-5	TRBD2	.	TRBV6-1	TGTGCCAGCAGTGAAGCCGGGGGGGGCTGGGAGACCCAGTACTTC	CASSEAGGGWETQYF
TRBJ1-6	.	.	TRBV28	TGTGCCAGCCAAGAAGGGATTCGCCCTAATTCACCCCTCCACTTT	CASQEGIRPNSPLHF
TRBJ2-7	TRBD1	many	TRBV27	TGTGCCAGCATGAGGACAGGGGGCCAGTACGAGCAGTACTTC	CASMRTGGQYEQYF
TRBJ1-3	.	.	TRBV19	TGTGCCAGTAGCCGGACGGGTTCCTTCGGAAACACCATATATTTT	CASSRTGSFGNTIYF
TRBJ1-5	.	.	TRBV28	TGTGCCAGCAGTACCCCCAGTCAGTACAATCAGCCCCAGCATTTT	CASSTPSQYNQPQHF
TRBJ1-1	.	.	TRBV9	TGTGCCAGCAGCTCGCGGACAGACACTGAAGCTTTCTTT	CASSSRTDTEAFF
TRBJ1-2	.	.	TRBV28	TGTGCCAGCAGTTCGGTCCCGAAAACCGGCTATGGCTACACCTTC	CASSSVPKTGYGYTF
TRBJ2-5	.	.	TRBV28	TGTGCCAGCAGTTTATGGCGCTCCCTAGGGGAGACCCAGTACTTC	CASSLWRSLGETQYF
TRBJ2-3	TRBD1	.	TRBV18	TGTGCCAGCTCACTCTATTCCCCGGGACAGGGACAAGATACGCAGTATTTT	CASSLYSPGQGQDTQYF
TRBJ2-7	TRBD2	.	TRBV28	TGTGCCAGCAGTTCGGGGACTAGCGGGAGGGGGGAGCAGTACTTC	CASSSGTSGRGEQYF
TRBJ1-4	.	once	TRBV19	TGTGCCAGTAGTATTGGTGAAAAACTGTTTTTT	CASSIGEKLFF
TRBJ2-7	.	.	TRBV7-8	TGTGCCAGCAGCTTAGTCAGGGGGGGCTACGAGCAGTACTTC	CASSLVRGGYEQYF
TRBJ2-2	.	.	TRBV5-5	TGTGCCAGCAGCATGGACCCTACCGGGGAGCTGTTTTTT	CASSMDPTGELFF
TRBJ1-3	.	.	TRBV2	TGTGCCAGCAGTCTAGGGGGTCCCTCTGGAAACACCATATATTTT	CASSLGGPSGNTIYF
TRBJ2-3	.	.	TRBV30	TGTGCCTGGAGCTTGGGCGGAGGCGGGAGCACAGATACGCAGTATTTT	CAWSLGGGGSTDTQYF
TRBJ2-1	TRBD1	.	TRBV28	TGTGCCAGCAGTAAAGCCGGGACAGCGCCATCCAATGAGCAGTTCTTC	CASSKAGTAPSNEQFF
TRBJ2-7	TRBD1	few	TRBV9	TGTGCCAGCAGCAAAGATCCCGGGACAGGGGGCGCGCAGTACTTC	CASSKDPGTGGAQYF
TRBJ2-1	.	.	TRBV5-1	TGCGCCAGCAGCCCCAACTCGCGGCAGTTCTTC	CASSPNSRQFF
TRBJ1-2	TRBD1	once	TRBV10-3	TGTGCCATCAGTGAGGCGGATCGGACAGGGAAAGGCTACACCTTC	CAISEADRTGKGYTF
TRBJ2-3	.	.	TRBV18	TGTGCCAGCTCACCACCGATTGGAGAGTCTTATACAGATACGCAGTATTTT	CASSPPIGESYTDTQYF
TRBJ1-2	.	once	TRBV6-6	TGTGCCAGCAGTTACTTACCCTCCTATGGCTACACCTTC	CASSYLPSYGYTF
TRBJ2-3	TRBD1	.	TRBV2	TGTGCCAGCAGTGAGTTGGGACAGGGGTCAGATACGCAGTATTTT	CASSELGQGSDTQYF
TRBJ2-7	.	.	TRBV2	TGTGCCATCCAAAGGGCCCATCCGGGATACGAGCAGTACTTC	CAIQRAHPGYEQYF
TRBJ1-1	.	.	TRBV19	TGTGCCAGTAGTATAGACCCAGGGGCTAACACTGAAGCTTTCTTT	CASSIDPGANTEAFF
TRBJ1-2	.	.	TRBV10-3	TGTGCCATCAGTATCCTCGGGGACGGGGGCTACACCTTC	CAISILGDGGYTF
TRBJ2-5	TRBD2	.	TRBV6-1	TGTGCCAGCAGTGCTACGGCCGGACTAGCGGGCCTAGAGACCCAGTACTTC	CASSATAGLAGLETQYF
TRBJ1-1	.	.	TRBV28	TGTGCCAACGCGACTGGGAACACTGAAGCTTTCTTT	CANATGNTEAFF
TRBJ1-5	.	.	TRBV6-6	TGTGCCAGCAGCCGCCAGGGATCTCAGCCCCAGCATTTT	CASSRQGSQPQHF
TRBJ2-7	TRBD1	once	TRBV28	TGTGCCAGCAGTTTATCAGGGGGAACCTACGAGCAGTACTTC	CASSLSGGTYEQYF
TRBJ2-1	TRBD1	.	TRBV7-8	TGTGCCAGCAGCTCGGACAGGGGGTCCTACAATGAGCAGTTCTTC	CASSSDRGSYNEQFF
TRBJ2-5	.	.	TRBV10-3	TGTGCCATCAGTGAATTTCGAGAGACCCAGTACTTC	CAISEFRETQYF
TRBJ2-7	TRBD1	.	TRBV9	TGTGCCAGCAGCGTAGAGGGGATTGAGAACAGGGGTCGTTGGGAGTACGAGCAGTACTTC	CASSVEGIENRGRWEYEQYF
TRBJ2-2	TRBD2	.	TRBV4-2	TGTGCCAGCAGAGGACTAGCGGGGTCCGAGCTGTTTTTT	CASRGLAGSELFF
TRBJ2-7	.	.	TRBV6-1	TGTGCCAGCACCAAGACGGGGTACGAGCAGTACTTC	CASTKTGYEQYF
TRBJ1-4	TRBD1	.	TRBV25-1	TGTGCCAGCAGTGCCCGGGACAGATATGAAAAACTGTTTTTT	CASSARDRYEKLFF
TRBJ2-6	.	few	TRBV30	TGTGCCTGGAGTTTTAATCGGGGAGCCCTGACTTTC	CAWSFNRGALTF
TRBJ2-1	.	.	TRBV7-8	TGTGCCAGCAGCTTAAAGGTGCTGACCGACTACAATGAGCAGTTCTTC	CASSLKVLTDYNEQFF
TRBJ2-2	.	.	TRBV30	TGTGCCTGGAGTGCGTTAGGACCGACCGGGGAGCTGTTTTTT	CAWSALGPTGELFF
TRBJ1-1	TRBD1	.	TRBV5-1	TGCGCCAGCAGCTTGGTACTTGGACAGGGGAACACTGAAGCTTTCTTT	CASSLVLGQGNTEAFF
TRBJ2-7	.	.	TRBV2	TGTGCCAGCAGTGTGTCCACCTACGAGCAGTACTTC	CASSVSTYEQYF
TRBJ2-1	TRBD2	.	TRBV7-9	TGTGCCACCGGACTAGCGGGAATGAATGAGCAGTTCTTC	CATGLAGMNEQFF
TRBJ2-3	TRBD1	.	TRBV19	TGTGCCAGTAGGCAGGGGGCTCGAGATACGCAGTATTTT	CASRQGARDTQYF
TRBJ2-7	TRBD1	.	TRBV7-8	TGTGCCAGCAGCTTACCTTTGGACAGGGTAGGGGAGCAGTACTTC	CASSLPLDRVGEQYF
TRBJ2-1	.	.	TRBV11-2	TGTGCCAGCAGCTTAGTCACCTCCTACAATGAGCAGTTCTTC	CASSLVTSYNEQFF
TRBJ2-2	TRBD2	.	TRBV2	TGTGCCAGTTCCTATAGCGGGCCGCCCGGGGAGCTGTTTTTT	CASSYSGPPGELFF
TRBJ1-1	TRBD1	.	TRBV5-4	TGTGCCAGCAGCAGGGACAGGGGGACGACTGAAGCTTTCTTT	CASSRDRGTTEAFF
TRBJ2-1	TRBD2	.	TRBV10-3	TGTGCCATCAGCCGGACTAGCTGGAATGAGCAGTTCTTC	CAISRTSWNEQFF
TRBJ2-7	TRBD2	.	TRBV5-1	TGCGCCAGCAGCCCGGGGACTAGCGGGCTTTACGAGCAGTACTTC	CASSPGTSGLYEQYF
TRBJ2-1	.	once	TRBV10-3	TGTGCCATCAGGCAAGGGACAATCGGTGAGCAGTTCTTC	CAIRQGTIGEQFF
TRBJ2-5	TRBD1	.	TRBV5-1	TGCGCCAGCAGCTTGGGGTTGGGACAGGGCGGGCGAGAGACCCAGTACTTC	CASSLGLGQGGRETQYF
TRBJ1-2	.	once	TRBV25-1	TGTGCCAGCAGACAGGAGAACTCAGGGGGCTACACCTTC	CASRQENSGGYTF
TRBJ1-5	TRBD1	.	TRBV7-2	TGTGCCAGCAGCTCTCGGGACAGCCCTAGCAATCAGCCCCAGCATTTT	CASSSRDSPSNQPQHF
TRBJ1-1	.	.	TRBV6-1	TGTGCCAGCAGAGAAACAGGGATGAACACTGAAGCTTTCTTT	CASRETGMNTEAFF
TRBJ2-3	.	.	TRBV19	TGTGCCAGTATAGGGTCGCCCCAAGATACGCAGTATTTT	CASIGSPQDTQYF